This passage covers 21 T cell receptor beta chains from one sample sequenced in a study of control samples from healthy donors and cancer patients. Some clones are missing from TCRdb's copy, which holds only in-frame ones; the method was immunoSEQ multiplex PCR. Of some 140,000 clones detected, around 85% appear once; the ten largest clones hold approximately 8.6%. The specimen sequenced was blood. The receptor set was obtained from a woman in her twenties or thirties in good health.

The chain combines TRBV9 with TRBJ1-1; D is unclear. The length of the CDR3 is 13 residues. The germline V and J ends were trimmed by 2 bases and 6 bases, with 11 bases remaining between them. Germline V gene data show CDR1 as SGDLS and CDR2 as YYNGEE. CDR3 sequence reads: CASSVFVSSEAFF. CDR3 sequence (DNA): TGTGCCAGCAGCGTCTTTGTCTCCTCTGAAGCTTTCTTT.

The chain combines TRBV5-1 with TRBJ2-5, with 7 nucleotides matching TRBD1. The CDR3 length is 15 residues. CDR1 is SGHRS and CDR2 is YFSETQ in the germline V gene. The J segment lost 4 bases and the V segment lost 4 bases, leaving 10 bases of the junction unmatched. CDR3: CASSPLTGNGETQYF. CDR3 DNA: TGCGCCAGCAGCCCCCTGACAGGGAATGGAGAGACCCAGTACTTC.

This clone has just one count. The rearrangement links TRBV6-4 to TRBJ1-2; TRBD1 is a possible D gene (5 bases). CDR3 length: 14 amino acids. Germline V CDR1 and CDR2: MRHNA, SNTAGT. Trimming removed 6 bases at V and 8 bases at J, with 19 bases between. The CDR3: CASSNGRVFFGYTF. The CDR3 coding sequence is TGTGCCAGCAGCAATGGCAGGGTGTTTTTCGGCTACACCTTC.

The chain couples TRBV29-1 to TRBJ1-2; 9 nucleotides match TRBD1. Trimming at V came to 5 bases and at J to 7 bases, leaving 5 bases not matched to a gene. This CDR3 spans 12 amino acids. Looked up from germline, CDR1 is SQVTM and CDR2 is ANQGSEA. This CDR3 is CSVITGGFGYTF. For the CDR3, the DNA is TGCAGCGTTATTACAGGGGGCTTTGGCTACACCTTC. The full variable domain, its missing parts supplied by reference TRBV29-1 and TRBJ1-2, is SAVISQKPSRDICQRGTSLTIQCQVDSQVTMMFWYRQQPGQSLTLIATANQGSEATYESGFVIDKFPISRPNLTFSTLTVSNMSPEDSSIYLCSVITGGFGYTFGSGTRLTVV.

This chain connects TRBV5-1 to TRBJ2-3; 9 positions agree with TRBD2. This CDR3 region has 15 residues. V trimming: 1 base; J trimming: 0 bases; junction bases outside the gene matches: 0. Germline assignment: CDR1 SGHRS and CDR2 YFSETQ. This CDR3 reads CASSLTSGSTDTQYF. CDR3 DNA: TGCGCCAGCAGCTTGACTAGCGGGAGCACAGATACGCAGTATTTT.

This chain links TRBV2 with TRBJ1-5; TRBD1 aligns across 7 bases. Germline V gene lookup returns CDR1 SNHLY and CDR2 FYNNEI. The ends lost 7 bases at V and 0 bases at J; junction bases unmatched: 6. The CDR3 has 15 amino acids. The CDR3 loop is CASMRGRNSNQPQHF. In DNA, the CDR3 is TGTGCCAGCATGAGGGGGCGGAATAGCAATCAGCCCCAGCATTTT.

This clone was counted only a few times. This chain links TRBV7-9 with TRBJ2-1; 15 positions match TRBD2. CDR3 size: 17 residues. V lost 6 bases and J lost 2; bases outside the gene matches: 5. Germline CDR1 and CDR2: SEHNR and FQNEAQ (reference sequence). The CDR3 loop reads CASRGTSGRYAYNEQFF. The CDR3 bases are TGTGCCAGCAGGGGGACTAGCGGGAGGTACGCCTACAATGAGCAGTTCTTC.

The chain combines TRBV5-4 with TRBJ2-5; perhaps D is TRBD1 or TRBD2 (5 bases each). V lost 0 bases and J lost 7, with 10 bases in between. Germline CDR1 SGHNT, CDR2 YYREEE (reference sequence). This CDR3 region has 13 residues. CDR3 sequence reads: CASSLVGVGTQYF. As DNA, the CDR3 is TGTGCCAGCAGCTTGGTGGGGGTGGGGACCCAGTACTTC.

This rearrangement joins TRBV11-3 to TRBJ2-3; D possibly corresponds to TRBD2 (5 bases). CDR3 length: 15 residues. The ends were cut back, 5 bases at V and 3 bases at J, with 15 bases in the middle. Germline V CDR1 and CDR2: SGHNT, YENEEA. The CDR3 spells CASSDRTGMTDTQYF. The CDR3 DNA is TGTGCCAGCAGCGACCGGACTGGAATGACAGATACGCAGTATTTT.

J is TRBJ1-2 and V is TRBV9, with 9 bases that match TRBD1. Germline loops: CDR1 SGDLS, CDR2 YYNGEE. This CDR3 comprises 17 residues. V lost 4 bases, J lost 6 bases, and 16 bases stayed unmatched. CDR3 DNA: TGTGCCAGCAGCCCTCAGGACAGGGGCTTCGGAGAGGATGGCTACACCTTC. Amino acid sequence: CASSPQDRGFGEDGYTF. Full variable domain (missing parts from reference TRBV9 and TRBJ1-2): DSGVTQTPKHLITATGQRVTLRCSPRSGDLSVYWYQQSLDQGLQFLIQYYNGEERAKGNILERFSAQQFPDLHSELNLSSLELGDSALYFCASSPQDRGFGEDGYTFGSGTRLTVV.

This clone is a singleton in its sample. This sequence joins TRBV24-1 and TRBJ1-2; perhaps TRBD1 as D (5 bases). Between the trimmed V and J ends, which lost 5 bases and 2 bases, there was a span of 17 bases. The CDR3 loop spans 16 amino acids. Germline loops: CDR1 KGHDR, CDR2 SFDVKD. The CDR3 DNA sequence: TGTGCCACCAGTGGGACCTCCTCGGGGCAGAACTATGGCTACACCTTC. It is translated as CATSGTSSGQNYGYTF.

The chain has TRBV4-1 and TRBJ1-4, with D perhaps matching TRBD1 (6 bases). The CDR3 loop spans 15 amino acids. Trimming took 4 bases from V and 6 from J, leaving 15 bases between them. CDR1 is MGHRA and CDR2 is YSYEKL in the germline V gene. This chain's CDR3 is CASSPNRRTDEKLFF. CDR3 DNA: TGCGCCAGCAGCCCCAATCGGCGGACAGATGAAAAACTGTTTTTT.

The chain is built from TRBV10-3 and TRBJ2-7, with TRBD2 identical over 9 bases. V gave up 6 bases and J gave up 4 bases; unmatched junction bases: 7. CDR1 and CDR2 (germline): ENHRY, SYGVKD. The CDR3 is 14 residues long. The CDR3 sequence is CAIRSGLAGYEQYF. Written as DNA, the CDR3 is TGTGCCATCAGGTCCGGGCTAGCGGGATACGAGCAGTACTTC.

The DNA of the CDR3 is TGCGCCAGCAGCCAAGACCCGACGGGACTCGCACCCTACAATGAGCAGTTCTTC. Translating it yields CASSQDPTGLAPYNEQFF. The chain combines TRBV4-1 with TRBJ2-1, with D possibly matching TRBD2 (6 bases). Germline CDR1 and CDR2: MGHRA and YSYEKL. The V end lost 0 bases, the J end lost 2 bases, and 17 bases lay between the germline ends. The CDR3 loop spans 18 amino acids.

DNA for the CDR3: TGTGCCAGCAGTGGGGACACCAACACTGAAGCTTTCTTT. Translated, it gives CASSGDTNTEAFF. The chain links TRBV25-1 to TRBJ1-1; tentatively, D is TRBD1 (6 bases). Trimming removed 4 bases from V and 2 bases from J, with 8 bases in between. The CDR3 totals 13 residues. Germline V CDR1 and CDR2: MGHDK, SYGVNS.

V gene TRBV24-1 combines with J gene TRBJ2-3, with D possibly matching TRBD1 (6 bases). In germline, CDR1 is KGHDR, CDR2 SFDVKD. This CDR3 spans 17 amino acids. V lost 2 bases to trimming and J lost 2 bases, with 16 bases between them. DNA for the CDR3: TGTGCCACCAGTGATTCCCGGACAGCTCAAATCACAGATACGCAGTATTTT. It encodes CATSDSRTAQITDTQYF.

The chain couples TRBV30 to TRBJ1-6; D may be TRBD1 (5 bases). Germline assignment: CDR1 GTSNPN and CDR2 SVGIG (reference sequence). This CDR3 spans 15 amino acids. Trimming removed 3 bases from V and 6 bases from J, with 15 bases in between. The CDR3 protein is CAWRLFRDFNSPLHF. CDR3 sequence (DNA): TGTGCCTGGAGGTTATTCAGGGATTTTAATTCACCCCTCCACTTT.

CDR3 in amino acids: CAWRIHRKIDNTEAFF. The CDR3 DNA reads TGTGCCTGGAGAATCCACAGAAAAATCGATAACACTGAAGCTTTCTTT. The chain combines TRBV30 with TRBJ1-1; D call uncertain. V lost 3 bases and J lost 2, with 19 bases in between. Germline loops: CDR1 GTSNPN, CDR2 SVGIG (reference sequence). The CDR3 length is 16 residues.

The chain is built from TRBV11-2 and TRBJ2-7, with 13 bases aligning to TRBD2. This CDR3 region has 16 residues. Germline CDR1 reads SGHAT; CDR2 reads FQNNGV. V shed 4 bases and J 5 bases; nucleotides not matched to a gene: 8. The CDR3 bases are TGTGCCAGCAGCTGGGGCGCCGGGACTAGCGGGGACGAGCAGTACTTC. This gives the protein CASSWGAGTSGDEQYF.

The genes are TRBV6-1 and TRBJ1-3; no reliable D call. CDR1 is MNHNS, CDR2 SASEGT, per germline. This CDR3 spans 15 amino acids. V was shortened by 2 bases and J by 4 bases, with 12 bases between the two germline ends. The CDR3, as DNA: TGTGCCAGCAGTGAATTTGGCTCCCAAGGAAACACCATATATTTT. Protein sequence: CASSEFGSQGNTIYF.

The chain is built from TRBV7-9 and TRBJ2-7, with 10 nucleotides matching TRBD1. V shed 3 bases and J 5 bases; nucleotides not matched to a gene: 4. Germline lookup yields CDR1 SEHNR and CDR2 FQNEAQ (reference sequence). This CDR3 is built from 14 residues. CDR3 nucleotide sequence: TGTGCCAGCAGCTTGGGACAGGGGTTCCACGAGCAGTACTTC. It encodes CASSLGQGFHEQYF.